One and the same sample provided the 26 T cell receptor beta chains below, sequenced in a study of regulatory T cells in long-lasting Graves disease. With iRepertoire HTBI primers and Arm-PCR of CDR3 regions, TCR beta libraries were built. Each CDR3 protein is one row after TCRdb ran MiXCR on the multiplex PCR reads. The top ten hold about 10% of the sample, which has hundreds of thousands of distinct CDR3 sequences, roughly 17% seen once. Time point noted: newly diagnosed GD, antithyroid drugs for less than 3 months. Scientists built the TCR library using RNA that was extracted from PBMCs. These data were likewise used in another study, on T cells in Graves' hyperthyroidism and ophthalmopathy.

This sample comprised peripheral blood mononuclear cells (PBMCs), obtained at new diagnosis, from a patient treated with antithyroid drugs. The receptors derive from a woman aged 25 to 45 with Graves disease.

The CDR3 is CSVDGGHEQFF. CDR3 DNA: TGCAGCGTTGATGGGGGCCATGAGCAGTTCTTC. This chain uses TRBV29-1 with TRBJ2-1; tentatively, D is TRBD1 (6 bases). The CDR3 loop spans 11 amino acids. The V and J ends lost 3 bases and 8 bases respectively, with 8 bases between them. Per the germline V gene, CDR1 is SQVTM and CDR2 is ANQGSEA.

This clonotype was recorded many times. The CDR3 is CASSQARGGYTF. The CDR3 region has the DNA TGTGCCAGCAGCCAGGCCCGTGGAGGCTACACCTTC. The V gene is TRBV3-1, the J gene TRBJ1-2; D gene unclear. Germline V CDR1 and CDR2: LGHDT, YNNKEL (reference sequence). This CDR3 is built from 12 residues. V was clipped by 3 bases and J by 8 bases, with 10 bases between them.

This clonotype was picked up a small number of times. The CDR3 region is CASSRVMGRAFWYEQYF. The CDR3 DNA follows: TGTGCCAGCAGCAGGGTTATGGGCAGGGCTTTTTGGTACGAGCAGTACTTC. V and J are TRBV11-2 and TRBJ2-7; a weak D match, TRBD1 (5 bases). V lost 5 bases and J 4 bases, leaving 24 bases between the germline ends. The germline V gene encodes CDR1 SGHAT and CDR2 FQNNGV. The CDR3 runs to 17 residues.

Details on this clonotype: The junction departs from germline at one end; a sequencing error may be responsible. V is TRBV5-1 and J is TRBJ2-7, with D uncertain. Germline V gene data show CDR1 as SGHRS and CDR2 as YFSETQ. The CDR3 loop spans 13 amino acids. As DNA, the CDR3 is TGTGCCAGCAGCGTAGGCAATTCCTACGAGCAGTACTTC. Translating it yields CASSVGNSYEQYF.

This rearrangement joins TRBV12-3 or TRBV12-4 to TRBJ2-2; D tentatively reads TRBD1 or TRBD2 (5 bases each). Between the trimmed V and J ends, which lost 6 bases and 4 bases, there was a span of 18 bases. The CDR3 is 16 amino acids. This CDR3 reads CASSHSGQGSTGELFF. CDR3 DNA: TGTGCCAGCAGCCACTCGGGGCAGGGAAGCACCGGGGAGCTGTTTTTT.

CDR3 amino acids: CASSRSGGRASYNEQFF. The CDR3 DNA follows: TGTGCCAGCAGCCGCTCCGGCGGGAGGGCCTCCTACAATGAGCAGTTCTTC. V usage is TRBV7-9 and J usage is TRBJ2-1; 9 positions agree with TRBD2. The CDR3 extends over 17 amino acids. Per germline, CDR1 SEHNR and CDR2 FQNEAQ (reference sequence). J gave up 0 bases and V 5 bases, and 8 bases lay outside the gene matches.

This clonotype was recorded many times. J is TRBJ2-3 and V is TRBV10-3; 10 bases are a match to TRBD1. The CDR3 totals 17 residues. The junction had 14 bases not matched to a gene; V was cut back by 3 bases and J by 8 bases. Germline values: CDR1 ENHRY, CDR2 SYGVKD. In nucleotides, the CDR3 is TGTGCCATCAGTGATTCGGGACAGGGGTTTTCGCGGACTACGCAGTATTTT. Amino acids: CAISDSGQGFSRTTQYF.

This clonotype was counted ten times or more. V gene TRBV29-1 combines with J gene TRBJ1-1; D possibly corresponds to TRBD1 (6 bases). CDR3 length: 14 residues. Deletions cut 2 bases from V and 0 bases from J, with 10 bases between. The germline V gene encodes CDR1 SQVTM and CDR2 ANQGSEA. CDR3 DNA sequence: TGCAGCGTTGAAAAGGGGGGTATGAACACTGAAGCTTTCTTT. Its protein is CSVEKGGMNTEAFF.

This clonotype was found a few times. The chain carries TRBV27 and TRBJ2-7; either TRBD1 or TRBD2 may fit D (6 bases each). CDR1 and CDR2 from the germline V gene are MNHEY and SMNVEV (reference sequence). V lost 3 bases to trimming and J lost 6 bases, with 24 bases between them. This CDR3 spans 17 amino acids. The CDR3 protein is CASSFLASPDTGAEQYF. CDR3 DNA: TGTGCCAGCAGTTTCCTGGCTTCCCCAGACACGGGGGCCGAGCAGTACTTC.

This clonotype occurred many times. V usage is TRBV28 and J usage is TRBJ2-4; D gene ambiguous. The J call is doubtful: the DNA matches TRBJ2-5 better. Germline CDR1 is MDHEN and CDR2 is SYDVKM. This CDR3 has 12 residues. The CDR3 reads CASSLPRETQYF. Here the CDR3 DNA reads TGTGCCAGCAGTTTACCTCGAGAGACCCAGTACTTC.

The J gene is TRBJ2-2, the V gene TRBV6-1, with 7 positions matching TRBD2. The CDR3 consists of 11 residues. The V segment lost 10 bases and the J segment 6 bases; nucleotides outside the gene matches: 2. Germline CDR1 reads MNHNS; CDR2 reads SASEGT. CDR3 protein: CAIRGAGELFF. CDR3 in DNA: TGTGCCATTCGGGGGGCCGGGGAGCTGTTTTTT.

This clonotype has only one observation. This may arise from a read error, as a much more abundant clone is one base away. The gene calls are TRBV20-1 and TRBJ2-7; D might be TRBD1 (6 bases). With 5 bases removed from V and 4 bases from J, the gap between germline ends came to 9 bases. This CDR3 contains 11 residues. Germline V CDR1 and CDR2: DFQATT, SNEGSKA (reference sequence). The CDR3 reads CSALDSYEQYF. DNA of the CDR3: TGCAGTGCTCTGGACAGTTACGAGCAGTACTTC.

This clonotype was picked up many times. The CDR3 loop reads CASTSQGFLVDEQFF. In nucleotides, the CDR3 is TGTGCCAGTACCTCACAGGGTTTCTTGGTCGATGAGCAGTTCTTC. This sequence joins TRBV6-2 or TRBV6-3 and TRBJ2-1; possibly TRBD1 for D (6 bases). The CDR3 consists of 15 residues. Trimming shortened V by 9 bases and J by 8 bases, and 23 bases separated the two germline ends. Germline V gene lookup returns CDR1 MNHEY and CDR2 SVGEGT.

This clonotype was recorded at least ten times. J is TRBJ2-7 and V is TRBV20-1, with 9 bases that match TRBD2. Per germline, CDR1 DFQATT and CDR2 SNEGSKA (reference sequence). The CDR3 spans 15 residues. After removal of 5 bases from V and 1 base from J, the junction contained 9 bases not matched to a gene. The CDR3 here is CSASSGTLTSYEQYF. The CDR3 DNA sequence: TGCAGTGCTTCTAGCGGGACCCTGACATCCTACGAGCAGTACTTC.

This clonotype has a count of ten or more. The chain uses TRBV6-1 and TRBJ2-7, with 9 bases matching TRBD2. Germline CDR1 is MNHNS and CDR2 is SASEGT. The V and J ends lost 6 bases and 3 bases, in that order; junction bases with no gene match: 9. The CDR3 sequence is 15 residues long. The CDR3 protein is CASRRSPSGNYEQYF. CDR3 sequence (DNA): TGTGCCAGCAGGAGGTCGCCTAGCGGGAACTACGAGCAGTACTTC.

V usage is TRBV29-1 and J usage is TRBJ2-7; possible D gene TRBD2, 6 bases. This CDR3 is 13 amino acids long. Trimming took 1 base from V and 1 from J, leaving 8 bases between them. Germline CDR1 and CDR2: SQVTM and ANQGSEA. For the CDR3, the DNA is TGCAGCGTTGAAGGGCGGGGATCCTACGAGCAGTACTTC. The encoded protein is CSVEGRGSYEQYF.

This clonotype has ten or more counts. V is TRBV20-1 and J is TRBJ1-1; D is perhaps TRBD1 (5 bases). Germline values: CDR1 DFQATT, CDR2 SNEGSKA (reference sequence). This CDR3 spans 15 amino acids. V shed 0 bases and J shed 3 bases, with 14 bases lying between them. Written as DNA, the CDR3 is TGCAGTGCTAGAGATCGGACAAACACAGACACTGAAGCTTTCTTT. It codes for CSARDRTNTDTEAFF.

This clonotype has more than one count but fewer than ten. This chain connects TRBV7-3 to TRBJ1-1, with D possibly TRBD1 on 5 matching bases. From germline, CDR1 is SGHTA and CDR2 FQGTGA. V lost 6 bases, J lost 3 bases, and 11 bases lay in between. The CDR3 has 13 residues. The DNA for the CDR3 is TGTGCCAGCAGTCAGGGAAGGGACACTGAAGCTTTCTTT. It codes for CASSQGRDTEAFF. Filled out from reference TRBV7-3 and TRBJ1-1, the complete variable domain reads GAGVSQTPSNKVTEKGKYVELRCDPISGHTALYWYRQSLGQGPEFLIYFQGTGAADDSGLPNDRFFAVRPEGSVSTLKIQRTERGDSAVYLCASSQGRDTEAFFGQGTRLTVV.

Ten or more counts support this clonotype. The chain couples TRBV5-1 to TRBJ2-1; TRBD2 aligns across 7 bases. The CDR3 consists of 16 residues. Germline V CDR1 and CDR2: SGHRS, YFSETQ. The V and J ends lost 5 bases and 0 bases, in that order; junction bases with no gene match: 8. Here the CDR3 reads CASSTGTMSSYNEQFF. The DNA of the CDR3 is TGCGCCAGCAGTACCGGGACTATGAGCTCCTACAATGAGCAGTTCTTC.

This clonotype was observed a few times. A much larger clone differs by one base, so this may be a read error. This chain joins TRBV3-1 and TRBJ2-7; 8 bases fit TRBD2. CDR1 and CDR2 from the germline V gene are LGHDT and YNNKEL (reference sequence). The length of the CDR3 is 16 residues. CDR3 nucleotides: TGTGCCAGCAGTCGAGGGGGTAGCGGGATCGGTTACGAGCGGTACTTC. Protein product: CASSRGGSGIGYERYF.

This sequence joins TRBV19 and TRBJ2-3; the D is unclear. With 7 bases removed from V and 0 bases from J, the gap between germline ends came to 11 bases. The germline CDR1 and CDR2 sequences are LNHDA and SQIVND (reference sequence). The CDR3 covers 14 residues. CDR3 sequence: CASTPTHSTDTQYF. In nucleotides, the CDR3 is TGTGCCAGTACCCCGACACATAGCACAGATACGCAGTATTTT.

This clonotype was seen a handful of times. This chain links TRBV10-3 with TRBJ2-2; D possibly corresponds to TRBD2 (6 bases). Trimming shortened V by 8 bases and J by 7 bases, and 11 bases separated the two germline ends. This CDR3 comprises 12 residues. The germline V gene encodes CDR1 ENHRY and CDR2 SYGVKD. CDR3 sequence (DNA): TGTGCCATCTCCGGGGGAGGCGGGGAGCTGTTTTTT. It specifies CAISGGGGELFF.

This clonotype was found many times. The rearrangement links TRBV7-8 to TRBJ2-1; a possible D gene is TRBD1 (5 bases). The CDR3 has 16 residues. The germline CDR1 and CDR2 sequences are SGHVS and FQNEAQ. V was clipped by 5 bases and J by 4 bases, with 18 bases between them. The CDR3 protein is CASSIFQGIIYNEQFF. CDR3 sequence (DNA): TGTGCCAGCAGCATTTTTCAGGGCATCATTTACAATGAGCAGTTCTTC.

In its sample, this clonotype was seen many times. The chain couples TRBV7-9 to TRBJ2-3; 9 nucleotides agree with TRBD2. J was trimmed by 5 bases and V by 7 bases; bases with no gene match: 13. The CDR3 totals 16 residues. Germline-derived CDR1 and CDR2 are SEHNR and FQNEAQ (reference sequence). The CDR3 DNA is TGTGCCAGCACAAGACAAGCGGGAGGTGCTTTAGATACGCAGTATTTT. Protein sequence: CASTRQAGGALDTQYF. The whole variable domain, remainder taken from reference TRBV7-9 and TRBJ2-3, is DTGVSQNPRHKITKRGQNVTFRCDPISEHNRLYWYRQTLGQGPEFLTYFQNEAQLEKSRLLSDRFSAERPKGSFSTLEIQRTEQGDSAMYLCASTRQAGGALDTQYFGPGTRLTVL.

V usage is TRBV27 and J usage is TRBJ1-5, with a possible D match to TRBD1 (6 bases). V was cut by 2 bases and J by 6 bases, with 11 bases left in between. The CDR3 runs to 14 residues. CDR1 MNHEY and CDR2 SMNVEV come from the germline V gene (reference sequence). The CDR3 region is CASSLASGVQPQHF. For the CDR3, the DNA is TGTGCCAGCAGTTTAGCGTCAGGGGTTCAGCCCCAGCATTTT.

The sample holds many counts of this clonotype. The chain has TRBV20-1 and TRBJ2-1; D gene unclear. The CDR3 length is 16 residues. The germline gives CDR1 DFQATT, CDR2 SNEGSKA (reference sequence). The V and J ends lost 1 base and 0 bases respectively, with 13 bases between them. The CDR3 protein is CSARVSGGSSYNEQFF. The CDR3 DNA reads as TGCAGTGCTAGAGTTTCCGGCGGTAGCTCCTACAATGAGCAGTTCTTC.